The rows below give T cell receptor beta chains drawn from one sample of a study of T cells in Graves' hyperthyroidism and ophthalmopathy. From the multiplex PCR reads, TCRdb called clonotypes with MiXCR, one entry per CDR3 protein. The repertoire holds 450,000 to 550,000 distinct CDR3 sequences, with around a quarter as singletons. The sequenced material came from blood. The receptors shown here come from a woman aged 30 to 39 with Graves' ophthalmopathy. The CDR3 runs from the conserved cysteine through the conserved F or W. D genes are given only for firm matches. Only some rows state a clone size, as once, few, many or a class for expanded clones.

>TRBV18|NA|few|TRBJ2-7
TGTGCCAGCTCACCTCAGGACATTCCTGTCTACGAGCAGTACTTC
CASSPQDIPVYEQYF
>TRBV2|NA|NA|TRBJ1-1
TGTGCCAGCGTCAGGGACCCGGGGAACACTGAAGCTTTCTTT
CASVRDPGNTEAFF
>TRBV6-1|NA|many|TRBJ2-5
TGTGCCAGCAGTGGCACAGGGATTGAAGAGACCCAGTACTTC
CASSGTGIEETQYF
>TRBV2|NA|many|TRBJ1-3
TGTGCCAGCAGGATACAGGGCCCTGGAAACACCATATATTTT
CASRIQGPGNTIYF
>TRBV6-1|NA|many|TRBJ2-7
TGTGCCAGCAGTGAACCTCAAGTTTTCTCCTACGAGCAGTACTTC
CASSEPQVFSYEQYF
>TRBV19|TRBD1|many|TRBJ1-2
TGTGCCAATAGTCCTGGGACAGGGGGCATTGAAGGCTACACCTTC
CANSPGTGGIEGYTF
>TRBV3-1|NA|few|TRBJ1-1
TGTGCCAGCAGCCAGGGACGGTCCTCGCCTCTAGCTTTCTTT
CASSQGRSSPLAFF
>TRBV12-3/TRBV12-4|NA|NA|TRBJ2-7
TGTGCCAGCGGACCAGGGGGGGCTATCTACGAGCAGTACTTC
CASGPGGAIYEQYF
>TRBV19|TRBD1|many|TRBJ1-5
TGTGCCAGTATGGACAGGGGGCTCAATCAGCCCCAGCATTTT
CASMDRGLNQPQHF
>TRBV20-1|NA|many|TRBJ1-5
TGCAGTGCTAGCCCACAATACCAGCCCCAGCATTTT
CSASPQYQPQHF
>TRBV30|NA|few|TRBJ1-1
TGTGCCTGGAGTGGCCCCGGGGGGCTGAACACTGAAGCTTTCTTT
CAWSGPGGLNTEAFF
>TRBV5-1|NA|NA|TRBJ2-7
TGCGCCAGCAGCTTGGGGCAGGGTGACCACGAGCAGTACTTC
CASSLGQGDHEQYF
>TRBV20-1|NA|many|TRBJ2-7
TGCAGTGCTAGGATACCAGGGAAGAGGTACGAGCAGTACTTC
CSARIPGKRYEQYF
>TRBV30|TRBD2|many|TRBJ2-5
TGTGCCTGGAGTGTTCTAGCGGGGTTCCAAGAGACCCAGTACTTC
CAWSVLAGFQETQYF
>TRBV12-3/TRBV12-4|NA|many|TRBJ1-5
TGTGCCAGCACCGTCGGTTGGGATCAGCCCCAGCATTTT
CASTVGWDQPQHF
>TRBV10-3|TRBD2|few|TRBJ2-2
TGTGCCATCAGTGAGTCCGGCGCGGGGGGTCCCACCGGGGAGCTGTTTTTT
CAISESGAGGPTGELFF
>TRBV5-1|NA|many|TRBJ1-2
TGCGCCAGCAGCGAGGGGACACCAGCTAACTATGGCTACACCTTC
CASSEGTPANYGYTF
>TRBV30|TRBD2|many|TRBJ2-5
TGTGCCTGGAGTGGAGGACTAGCGGGGCTGGAGACCCAGTACTTC
CAWSGGLAGLETQYF
>TRBV10-3|NA|few|TRBJ1-2
TGTGCCATCAGTGAGAACAGTGATGGCTACACCTTC
CAISENSDGYTF
>TRBV12-3/TRBV12-4|NA|NA|TRBJ2-7
TGTGCCAGCAGTTTAGCTACAGGGGGGGAATACGAGCAGTACTTC
CASSLATGGEYEQYF
>TRBV3-1|TRBD1|many|TRBJ1-2
TGTGCCAGCAGCCAACCCTCGACAGGGTCAAACTATGGCTACACCTTC
CASSQPSTGSNYGYTF
>TRBV5-1|NA|NA|TRBJ2-7
TGCGCCAGCAGCCCGGGTCCGGGGAGCTCCTACGAGCAGTACTTC
CASSPGPGSSYEQYF
>TRBV6-2/TRBV6-3|NA|NA|TRBJ1-1
TGTGCCAGCAGTTACCCCGGGACGCCTAAGACTGAAGCTTTCTTT
CASSYPGTPKTEAFF
>TRBV20-1|NA|many|TRBJ1-5
TGCAGTGGTCAAGGGGGGGCTCAGCCCCAGCATTTT
CSGQGGAQPQHF
>TRBV6-1|NA|many|TRBJ1-2
TGTGCCAGCAGGACAACAGGGCCTCGCTATGGCTACACCTTC
CASRTTGPRYGYTF
>TRBV2|TRBD1|NA|TRBJ1-1
TGTGCCAGCAGTTGGGACAGGACGACAAGCACTGAAGCTTTCTTT
CASSWDRTTSTEAFF
>TRBV7-6|NA|many|TRBJ2-7
TGTGCCAGCAGCTTAAGCGATTCACTCTCCTACGAGCAGTACTTC
CASSLSDSLSYEQYF
>TRBV27|TRBD2|many|TRBJ2-5
TGTGCCAGCAGTTCTACCGGGACTAGCGCGGAGACCCAGTACTTC
CASSSTGTSAETQYF
>TRBV5-6|NA|many|TRBJ1-1
TGTGCCAGCAGCCGCCTTCATACGGGGGACACTGAAGCTTTCTTT
CASSRLHTGDTEAFF
>TRBV27|NA|NA|TRBJ2-2
TGTGCCAGCAGTTGGGGAGGATACGCGGGGGAGCTGTTTTTT
CASSWGGYAGELFF
>TRBV24-1|TRBD1|NA|TRBJ2-2
TGTGCCACCAGTGATTTTAGAGACAGGGGAGGCGGGGAGCTGTTTTTT
CATSDFRDRGGGELFF
>TRBV5-1|NA|NA|TRBJ2-1
TGCGCCAGCAGCTTGGATTCAGGGATCCGCAATGAGCAGTTCTTC
CASSLDSGIRNEQFF
>TRBV11-2|NA|NA|TRBJ2-2
TGTGCCAGCAGCTTTGTCTCTCGGGAGTACACCGGGGAGCTGTTTTTT
CASSFVSREYTGELFF
>TRBV13|NA|NA|TRBJ2-7
TGTGCCAGCAGCTTAGAAGACAGCCACGAGCAGTACTTC
CASSLEDSHEQYF
>TRBV5-1|TRBD1|few|TRBJ2-5
TGCGCCAGCAGCTTGGGTCATTCCTACACAGGGGGAGGAGAGACCCAGTACTTC
CASSLGHSYTGGGETQYF
>TRBV6-1|NA|few|TRBJ1-1
TGTGCCAGCAGTGAAGCTGTGCGGGGATGGCCTGAAGCTTTCTTT
CASSEAVRGWPEAFF
>TRBV28|TRBD2|many|TRBJ2-7
TGTGCCAGCATTGCTGCTAGCGGGGGGTATAGCTCCTACGAGCAGTACTTC
CASIAASGGYSSYEQYF
>TRBV28|NA|NA|TRBJ1-5
TGTGCCAGCAGTTTACGACTAGGAAGCGGCAGGGGCAATCAGCCCCAGCATTTT
CASSLRLGSGRGNQPQHF
>TRBV27|NA|NA|TRBJ2-1
TGTGCCAGCAGTTCTGGATCATACAATGAGCAGTTCTTC
CASSSGSYNEQFF
>TRBV19|NA|NA|TRBJ2-5
TGTGCCAGTAGTATAGTGGGGTGGCGAGGAGAGACCCAGTACTTC
CASSIVGWRGETQYF
>TRBV20-1|NA|NA|TRBJ2-7
TGCAGTGCTAGGGACCGGGAAACACGAACCAGCCCTGGGGATTTATCCTACGAGCAGTACTTC
CSARDRETRTSPGDLSYEQYF
>TRBV2|TRBD1|NA|TRBJ2-2
TGTGCCAGCAGGGGACAGGGAAAGATCGGGGAGCTGTTTTTT
CASRGQGKIGELFF
>TRBV6-1|TRBD2|NA|TRBJ2-6
TGTGCCAGTCTTGGGGGGGAACCCTCTGGGGCCAACGTCCTGACTTTC
CASLGGEPSGANVLTF
>TRBV27|NA|NA|TRBJ1-6
TGTGCCAGCAGACAAGGGGACGATTCACCCCTCCACTTT
CASRQGDDSPLHF
>TRBV7-8|NA|NA|TRBJ2-7
TGTGCCAGCAGCTTAGATAGCAGAGCCTACGAGCAGTACTTC
CASSLDSRAYEQYF
>TRBV12-3/TRBV12-4|NA|many|TRBJ2-5
TGTGCCAGCAGTTTGGTTCTGTCGGGAGAGACCCAGTACTTC
CASSLVLSGETQYF